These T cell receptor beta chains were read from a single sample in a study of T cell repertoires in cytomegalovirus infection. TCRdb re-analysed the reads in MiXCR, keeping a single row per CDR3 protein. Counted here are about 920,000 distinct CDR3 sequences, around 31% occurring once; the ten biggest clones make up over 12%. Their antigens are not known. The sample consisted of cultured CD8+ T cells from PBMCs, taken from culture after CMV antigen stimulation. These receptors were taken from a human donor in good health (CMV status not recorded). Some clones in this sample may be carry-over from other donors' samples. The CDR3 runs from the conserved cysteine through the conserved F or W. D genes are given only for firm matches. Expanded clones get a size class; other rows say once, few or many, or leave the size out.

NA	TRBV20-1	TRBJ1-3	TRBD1	CSAGDSSGNTIYF	TGCAGTGCTGGGGACAGCTCTGGAAACACCATATATTTT
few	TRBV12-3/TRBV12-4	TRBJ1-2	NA	CASSSPWVAGNYGYTF	TGTGCCAGCAGTTCCCCCTGGGTGGCAGGGAACTATGGCTACACCTTC
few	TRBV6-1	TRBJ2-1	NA	CASSPWGALSGNEQFF	TGTGCCAGCAGCCCCTGGGGGGCCCTATCTGGGAATGAGCAGTTCTTC
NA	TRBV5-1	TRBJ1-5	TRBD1	CASSSWDRGRKQPQHF	TGCGCCAGCAGCTCCTGGGACAGGGGGAGAAAACAGCCCCAGCATTTT
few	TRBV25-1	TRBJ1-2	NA	CASSEAHTEVYGYTF	TGTGCCAGCAGTGAGGCACATACGGAGGTATATGGCTACACCTTC
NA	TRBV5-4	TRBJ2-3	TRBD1	CAGSQRDRDRDTQYF	TGTGCCGGCAGCCAAAGAGACCGGGACAGAGATACGCAGTATTTT
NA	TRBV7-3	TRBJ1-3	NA	CASSLPEAGLDTIYF	TGTGCCAGCAGCTTACCCGAGGCAGGGTTGGACACCATATATTTT
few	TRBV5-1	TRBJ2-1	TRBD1	CASRPGQGEINEQFF	TGCGCCAGCAGACCCGGACAGGGTGAAATCAATGAGCAGTTCTTC
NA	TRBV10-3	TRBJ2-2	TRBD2	CAIPGGLTGELFF	TGTGCCATCCCGGGAGGATTAACCGGGGAGCTGTTTTTT
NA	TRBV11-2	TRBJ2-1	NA	CASSVSGTRYNEQFF	TGTGCCAGCAGCGTTTCTGGTACTCGATACAATGAGCAGTTCTTC
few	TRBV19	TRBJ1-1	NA	CASSILQSNTEAFF	TGTGCCAGTAGTATCCTCCAGTCGAACACTGAAGCTTTCTTT
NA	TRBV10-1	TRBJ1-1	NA	CASSDGRGLGTEAFF	TGCGCCAGCAGTGATGGTCGGGGGCTAGGCACTGAAGCTTTCTTT
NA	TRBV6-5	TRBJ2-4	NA	CASFELAKNIQYF	TGTGCCAGCTTCGAGTTAGCCAAAAACATTCAGTACTTC
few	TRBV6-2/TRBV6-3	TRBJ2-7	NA	CASSYSEAYEQYF	TGTGCCAGCAGTTACTCTGAAGCATACGAGCAGTACTTC
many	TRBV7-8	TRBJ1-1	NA	CASSLGAGMNTEAFF	TGTGCCAGCAGCTTAGGGGCGGGAATGAACACTGAAGCTTTCTTT
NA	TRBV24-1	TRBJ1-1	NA	CATSDSGTGSEAFF	TGTGCCACCAGTGATTCAGGAACGGGATCTGAAGCTTTCTTT
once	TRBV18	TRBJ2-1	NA	CASSPVEGSRFYNEQFF	TGTGCCAGCTCACCGGTCGAAGGAAGCCGATTCTACAATGAGCAGTTCTTC
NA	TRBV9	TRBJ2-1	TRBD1	CASSVDRGDNEQFF	TGTGCCAGCAGCGTAGACAGGGGCGACAATGAGCAGTTCTTC
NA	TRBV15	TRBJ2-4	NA	CATSSRGVAKNIQYF	TGTGCCACCAGCTCTCGGGGTGTAGCCAAAAACATTCAGTACTTC
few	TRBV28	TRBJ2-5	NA	CASSLGGGKQETQYF	TGTGCCAGCAGCTTAGGTGGCGGGAAACAAGAGACCCAGTACTTC
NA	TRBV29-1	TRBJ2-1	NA	CSVGLISYNEQFF	TGCAGCGTTGGTCTGATCTCCTACAATGAGCAGTTCTTC
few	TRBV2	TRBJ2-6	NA	CASLIRDTLDGANVLTF	TGTGCCAGCCTTATCAGGGACACCTTAGATGGGGCCAACGTCCTGACTTTC
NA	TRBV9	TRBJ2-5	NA	CASSVGRAETQYF	TGTGCCAGCAGCGTGGGACGGGCTGAGACCCAGTACTTC